A selection of T cell receptor beta chains follows, all from one sample in a study of shared clonotypes between healthy human individuals. Libraries were prepared by immunoSEQ multiplex PCR; TCRdb keeps only in-frame clonotypes and omits some of them. The table records about 1 million clones, around 75% of them present only once. Material for sequencing was memory CD4+ T cells sorted from blood. The origin of the receptors is a man younger than 35 in good health. Each CDR3 is given with its conserved first and last residue. Each record gives: V gene, D gene, clone size, J gene, CDR3 length, CDR3 DNA, CDR3 protein. A D gene is named only where the DNA matches it firmly. Rows may omit the clone size; those that give it use once, few, many or a size class.

V: TRBV10-3
D: .
size: .
J: TRBJ2-7
length: 15
DNA: TGTGCCATCAGTGAGTCCGGGGGTGCAGCCTACGAGCAGTACTTC
CDR3: CAISESGGAAYEQYF

V: TRBV6-1
D: TRBD1
size: few
J: TRBJ1-2
length: 13
DNA: TGTGCCAGCACAGACAGGGGGCTCGATGGCTACACCTTC
CDR3: CASTDRGLDGYTF

V: TRBV6-1
D: .
size: many
J: TRBJ1-2
length: 14
DNA: TGTGCCAGCAGTGCGCCGACAGGCCTCTATGGCTACACCTTC
CDR3: CASSAPTGLYGYTF

V: TRBV10-3
D: TRBD1
size: .
J: TRBJ1-1
length: 14
DNA: TGTGCCATCAGTTCGGACAGGGGGAACACTGAAGCTTTCTTT
CDR3: CAISSDRGNTEAFF

V: TRBV13
D: .
size: .
J: TRBJ1-5
length: 19
DNA: TGTGCCAGCAGCCCCAAAAGACCCTCGAAGTTGGCCCCCAGTCAGCCCCAGCATTTT
CDR3: CASSPKRPSKLAPSQPQHF

V: TRBV7-8
D: .
size: .
J: TRBJ2-5
length: 16
DNA: TGTGCCAGCAGCTTAAAGTTGCGCACTCTTACGGAGACCCAGTACTTC
CDR3: CASSLKLRTLTETQYF

V: TRBV10-3
D: .
size: .
J: TRBJ2-7
length: 11
DNA: TGTGCCATCAGTGGCAGCGGAGAGCAGTACTTC
CDR3: CAISGSGEQYF

V: TRBV30
D: .
size: .
J: TRBJ2-3
length: 13
DNA: TGTGCCTGGATGACAGGCAACACAGATACGCAGTATTTT
CDR3: CAWMTGNTDTQYF

V: TRBV18
D: TRBD1
size: .
J: TRBJ2-5
length: 16
DNA: TGTGCCAGCTCACCTTCGACAGGGGCTGCCCAAGAGACCCAGTACTTC
CDR3: CASSPSTGAAQETQYF

V: TRBV7-9
D: .
size: .
J: TRBJ2-3
length: 16
DNA: TGTGCCAGCAGCTTACTTGCTATCGAACGCACAGATACGCAGTATTTT
CDR3: CASSLLAIERTDTQYF

V: TRBV2
D: .
size: .
J: TRBJ2-7
length: 16
DNA: TGTGCCAGCACCCCCGATCAGGGACTCGCATTGGGCGAGCAGTACTTC
CDR3: CASTPDQGLALGEQYF

V: TRBV19
D: .
size: .
J: TRBJ1-2
length: 13
DNA: TGTGCCAGTAGTATAGATCGGGGGAATGGCTACACCTTC
CDR3: CASSIDRGNGYTF

V: TRBV7-3
D: TRBD2
size: .
J: TRBJ2-2
length: 15
DNA: TGTGCCAGCAGCTCCCTAGCGGGGGGGACCGGGGAGCTGTTTTTT
CDR3: CASSSLAGGTGELFF

V: TRBV5-6
D: .
size: .
J: TRBJ2-3
length: 12
DNA: TGTGCCAGCAGCTTCTCGACAGATACGCAGTATTTT
CDR3: CASSFSTDTQYF

V: TRBV6-1
D: .
size: few
J: TRBJ1-6
length: 15
DNA: TGTGCCAGCAGTGAACTGAGGGGTGTGAATTCACCCCTCCACTTT
CDR3: CASSELRGVNSPLHF

V: TRBV6-5
D: .
size: .
J: TRBJ2-1
length: 13
DNA: TGTGCCGCCTCAGGGGTGGACGGGAATGAGCAGTTCTTC
CDR3: CAASGVDGNEQFF

V: TRBV10-1
D: .
size: .
J: TRBJ2-1
length: 15
DNA: TGCGCCAGCAGTGTCTCAGGCGGGAAATCGGATGAGCAGTTCTTC
CDR3: CASSVSGGKSDEQFF

V: TRBV6-1
D: .
size: .
J: TRBJ1-1
length: 14
DNA: TGTGCCAGCAGTGACCAGGGCCCGAACACTGAAGCTTTCTTT
CDR3: CASSDQGPNTEAFF

V: TRBV18
D: .
size: few
J: TRBJ1-5
length: 14
DNA: TGTGCCAGCTCAGCAGGGGACCGCAATCAGCCCCAGCATTTT
CDR3: CASSAGDRNQPQHF

V: TRBV30
D: .
size: .
J: TRBJ1-2
length: 12
DNA: TGTGCCTGGAGCCGAGATGTTTCTGGCTACACCTTC
CDR3: CAWSRDVSGYTF

V: TRBV19
D: .
size: .
J: TRBJ2-1
length: 16
DNA: TGTGCCAGTAGTAATTTCGGGGGAGTGACTAGGAATGAGCAGTTCTTC
CDR3: CASSNFGGVTRNEQFF

V: TRBV11-1
D: .
size: .
J: TRBJ2-7
length: 13
DNA: TGTGCCAGCTCTGGCAGGCACCCCTACGAGCAGTACTTC
CDR3: CASSGRHPYEQYF

V: TRBV7-8
D: .
size: .
J: TRBJ1-5
length: 14
DNA: TGTGCCAGCAGCTTAGAGAGTGGGAATCAGCCCCAGCATTTT
CDR3: CASSLESGNQPQHF

V: TRBV11-2
D: .
size: .
J: TRBJ1-1
length: 13
DNA: TGTGCCAGCAGCGTGCAGATGAACACTGAAGCTTTCTTT
CDR3: CASSVQMNTEAFF

V: TRBV29-1
D: .
size: .
J: TRBJ1-1
length: 12
DNA: TGCAGCGTTCATCCGGGGGGGACTGAAGCTTTCTTT
CDR3: CSVHPGGTEAFF

V: TRBV10-3
D: .
size: few
J: TRBJ2-7
length: 15
DNA: TGTGCCATCTCGGCGGGTGAGACTAACTCCTACGAGCAGTACTTC
CDR3: CAISAGETNSYEQYF

V: TRBV7-9
D: .
size: .
J: TRBJ1-4
length: 17
DNA: TGTGCCAGCAGCTTATATTCAAGGGAAGGGATAGATGAAAAACTGTTTTTT
CDR3: CASSLYSREGIDEKLFF

V: TRBV7-2
D: .
size: .
J: TRBJ2-3
length: 12
DNA: TGTGCCAGCAGCCCAACCACAGATACGCAGTATTTT
CDR3: CASSPTTDTQYF

V: TRBV12-2
D: .
size: .
J: TRBJ2-7
length: 15
DNA: TGTGCAAGTCCCTTTGTAGGGACTAGCTCTACCGAGCAGTACTTC
CDR3: CASPFVGTSSTEQYF

V: TRBV9
D: .
size: once
J: TRBJ1-1
length: 15
DNA: TGTGCCAGCCAACTCGATCCAGGGGTGAACACTGAAGCTTTCTTT
CDR3: CASQLDPGVNTEAFF

V: TRBV6-5
D: .
size: .
J: TRBJ2-7
length: 15
DNA: TGTGCCAGCAGGCAATACAGAGGAGGGTCCTACGAGCAGTACTTC
CDR3: CASRQYRGGSYEQYF

V: TRBV19
D: TRBD2
size: .
J: TRBJ2-5
length: 15
DNA: TGTGCCAGTAGGATCACCGGGACTAGCGGAGAGACCCAGTACTTC
CDR3: CASRITGTSGETQYF

V: TRBV5-8
D: .
size: .
J: TRBJ2-6
length: 17
DNA: TGTGCCAGCAGCTTGGGAGGACAACCCTCTGGGGCCAACGTCCTGACTTTC
CDR3: CASSLGGQPSGANVLTF

V: TRBV6-5
D: .
size: .
J: TRBJ1-3
length: 14
DNA: TGTGCCAGCAGCTTCGAGAGCTCTGGAAACACCATATATTTT
CDR3: CASSFESSGNTIYF

V: TRBV19
D: .
size: .
J: TRBJ1-1
length: 12
DNA: TGTGCCAGTAATCGCAGGAACACTGAAGCTTTCTTT
CDR3: CASNRRNTEAFF

V: TRBV5-5
D: .
size: .
J: TRBJ2-7
length: 16
DNA: TGTGCCAGCAGCCGGGACCGGGACTGGAGGGGTTCCGAGCAGTACTTC
CDR3: CASSRDRDWRGSEQYF

V: TRBV11-2
D: TRBD2
size: .
J: TRBJ2-3
length: 15
DNA: TGTGCCAGCAGCCTACTAGCGGTAATATCAGATACGCAGTATTTT
CDR3: CASSLLAVISDTQYF

V: TRBV6-4
D: .
size: .
J: TRBJ1-2
length: 16
DNA: TGTGCCAGCAGTGAATCGGAGGTTTTCACTAACTATGGCTACACCTTC
CDR3: CASSESEVFTNYGYTF

V: TRBV28
D: .
size: .
J: TRBJ2-2
length: 17
DNA: TGTGCCAGCAGCTCCTTCGGCCTCTGGTGGCGGACCGGGGAGCTGTTTTTT
CDR3: CASSSFGLWWRTGELFF